The count of the clone carrying this T cell receptor beta chain is one. No antigen is known for it. The entry originates in a study of cytomegalovirus exposure and HLA in healthy donors. The study's findings and limits: Versus the approximately 670-donor mean, an Asian-associated ancestry cluster reportedly showed fewer N-insertions in a later analysis. Roughly even sequencing depth across donors was the assumption behind the presence/absence analyses. TCR beta sequences reportedly predicted most subjects' HLA-A and HLA-B alleles accurately.

PCR employed 60 Vbeta and 13 Jbeta primers. The authors' processing: It was a later analysis that counted 83 million or so unique TCR beta chains, of which about 10 million were shared. TCRdb keeps only in-frame clones here, not all; method: immunoSEQ multiplex PCR. V, J and clone size reflect that table, while D and trimming were determined from the DNA. Among fewer than 75,000 clones, 75% to 85% were seen once, and the ten largest hold roughly 4%. Sequencing was performed on PBMCs. The sequence came from a man aged 25-45 years in good health and CMV-seronegative.

CDR3 in DNA: TGTGCCAGCAGTTTATCGCGACTAGCGGGAGGTGGGGCCAACGTCCTGACTTTC. This encodes CASSLSRLAGGGANVLTF. V is TRBV27 and J is TRBJ2-6; TRBD2 matches 13 bases. This CDR3 has 18 amino acids. The germline gives CDR1 MNHEY, CDR2 SMNVEV (reference sequence). V lost 0 bases and J lost 3; bases outside the gene matches: 2.